This is a list of T cell receptor beta chains from one sample in a study of T cells in localized non-small cell lung cancer. Generated by immunoSEQ multiplex PCR, the TCRdb table keeps only in-frame clones and is missing some. The table records about 91,000 clones, approximately 90% of them present only once. Sequenced material: peripheral blood, taken before any cancer treatment. These receptors were collected from a man between 40 and 70 years old with stage I squamous cell lung carcinoma. Each CDR3 is given with its conserved first and last residue. D genes are given only for firm matches. Rows give clone size only sometimes, using once, few, many, or a class for an expanded clone.

.	.	TRBV6-4	TRBJ2-3	CASSDIRGDTQYF	TGTGCCAGCAGTGACATCCGGGGAGATACGCAGTATTTT
.	TRBD1	TRBV6-1	TRBJ1-1	CASSLQGALNTEAFF	TGTGCCAGCAGTCTTCAGGGGGCTCTGAACACTGAAGCTTTCTTT
.	TRBD1	TRBV5-5	TRBJ1-5	CASSLQGARQPQHF	TGTGCCAGCAGCCTACAGGGGGCCCGGCAGCCCCAGCATTTT
once	TRBD2	TRBV30	TRBJ2-4	CAWASGGLGNIQYF	TGTGCCTGGGCTAGCGGGGGGCTTGGGAACATTCAGTACTTC
.	.	TRBV2	TRBJ1-1	CASNGGRLNTEAFF	TGTGCCAGCAACGGGGGCCGGTTGAACACTGAAGCTTTCTTT
.	.	TRBV15	TRBJ1-4	CATSRDRAGENEKLFF	TGTGCCACCAGCAGAGATCGTGCAGGGGAAAATGAAAAACTGTTTTTT
.	TRBD1	TRBV6-1	TRBJ2-2	CASSERGTGVRELFF	TGTGCCAGCAGTGAGCGAGGGACAGGGGTTAGGGAGCTGTTTTTT
.	TRBD1	TRBV2	TRBJ1-3	CASTQQGAHGNTIYF	TGTGCCAGCACCCAACAGGGGGCACACGGAAACACCATATATTTT
few	.	TRBV19	TRBJ1-5	CASIGRWTDQPQHF	TGTGCCAGTATCGGAAGATGGACAGATCAGCCCCAGCATTTT
.	.	TRBV28	TRBJ1-1	CASSSFRTRGRTEAFF	TGTGCCAGCAGTTCCTTCAGGACTCGTGGGAGAACTGAAGCTTTCTTT
.	TRBD1	TRBV6-5	TRBJ1-6	CASTNRGGGSPLHF	TGTGCCAGCACCAACAGGGGTGGCGGATCACCCCTCCACTTT
.	.	TRBV2	TRBJ1-5	CASSADSSNQPQHF	TGTGCCAGCAGTGCGGACAGTAGCAATCAGCCCCAGCATTTT
.	.	TRBV9	TRBJ1-2	CASSVGGLRDYGYTF	TGTGCCAGCAGCGTCGGGGGGCTCCGGGACTATGGCTACACCTTC
.	.	TRBV6-1	TRBJ2-7	CASSDLPAYEQYF	TGTGCCAGCAGTGATCTCCCGGCCTACGAGCAGTACTTC
.	.	TRBV28	TRBJ1-1	CASEMNTEAFF	TGTGCCAGCGAGATGAACACTGAAGCTTTCTTT
.	TRBD1	TRBV7-7	TRBJ2-1	CASSIGQGRGNEQFF	TGTGCCAGCAGCATTGGACAGGGGCGAGGGAATGAGCAGTTCTTC
.	.	TRBV4-1	TRBJ2-5	CASSQVGVSLETQYF	TGCGCCAGCAGCCAAGTCGGGGTTAGCCTTGAGACCCAGTACTTC
.	.	TRBV28	TRBJ1-3	CASSPGASSGNTIYF	TGTGCCAGCAGTCCGGGAGCCTCATCTGGAAACACCATATATTTT
few	.	TRBV30	TRBJ1-5	CAWSVSLGNQPQHF	TGTGCCTGGAGTGTTTCCTTAGGCAATCAGCCCCAGCATTTT
.	.	TRBV7-7	TRBJ1-1	CASSPSDGTEAFF	TGTGCCAGCAGCCCCTCGGACGGCACTGAAGCTTTCTTT
.	TRBD1	TRBV4-1	TRBJ2-1	CASSQGTLRGRVGNNEQFF	TGCGCCAGCAGTCAAGGTACTCTCAGGGGGCGCGTCGGCAACAATGAGCAGTTCTTC
once	TRBD2	TRBV27	TRBJ2-3	CASSLSGLGNTQYF	TGTGCCAGCAGTTTATCAGGACTAGGAAATACGCAGTATTTT
.	TRBD1	TRBV5-1	TRBJ1-1	CASSLEGQGVAFF	TGCGCCAGCAGCTTGGAGGGACAGGGGGTAGCTTTCTTT
.	.	TRBV5-8	TRBJ2-5	CASSDGKQGDSETQYF	TGTGCCAGCAGCGATGGAAAGCAGGGTGATAGCGAGACCCAGTACTTC
.	.	TRBV7-8	TRBJ2-1	CASSLFLPRGSYNEQFF	TGTGCCAGCAGCTTATTCCTTCCTCGGGGATCCTACAATGAGCAGTTCTTC
few	.	TRBV4-1	TRBJ1-5	CASSQDQTAYNQPQHF	TGCGCCAGCAGCCAAGACCAGACAGCATACAATCAGCCCCAGCATTTT
.	.	TRBV7-2	TRBJ2-7	CASSLDTSRGEQYF	TGTGCCAGCAGCTTAGATACCAGCCGTGGCGAGCAGTACTTC
.	.	TRBV10-3	TRBJ1-2	CAISDRGADYGYTF	TGTGCCATCAGCGATAGGGGCGCGGACTATGGCTACACCTTC
.	.	TRBV29-1	TRBJ2-1	CSVHTDTRDEQFF	TGCAGCGTTCACACGGATACACGAGATGAGCAGTTCTTC
.	.	TRBV5-4	TRBJ1-4	CASSLEPGKEKLFF	TGTGCCAGCAGCTTGGAGCCGGGGAAGGAAAAACTGTTTTTT
.	.	TRBV7-2	TRBJ2-1	CASSLIANEQFF	TGTGCCAGCAGCTTAATAGCGAATGAGCAGTTCTTC
.	.	TRBV28	TRBJ2-3	CASSPDRRVTDTQYF	TGTGCCAGCAGCCCCGACAGGAGAGTGACAGATACGCAGTATTTT
.	.	TRBV7-9	TRBJ1-1	CASSLQGTATEAFF	TGTGCCAGCAGCTTACAAGGGACGGCCACTGAAGCTTTCTTT
.	.	TRBV6-1	TRBJ1-3	CASRSGWGNTIYF	TGTGCCAGCAGGTCCGGTTGGGGAAACACCATATATTTT
.	TRBD1	TRBV10-3	TRBJ1-4	CAISGTGGGKLFF	TGTGCCATCAGCGGGACAGGGGGCGGAAAACTGTTTTTT
.	.	TRBV28	TRBJ1-5	CASSLRGRGSNQPQHF	TGTGCCAGCAGTTTAAGGGGCAGGGGAAGCAATCAGCCCCAGCATTTT
.	.	TRBV29-1	TRBJ1-2	CSVENSQGRGYTF	TGCAGCGTTGAAAACAGTCAAGGACGGGGCTACACCTTC
.	TRBD1	TRBV2	TRBJ2-5	CASSRLPGQGTETQYF	TGTGCCAGCAGTCGCCTACCGGGACAGGGGACGGAGACCCAGTACTTC
.	.	TRBV4-1	TRBJ1-5	CASSLTSTASNQPQHF	TGCGCCAGCAGCCTCACGTCGACCGCCTCTAATCAGCCCCAGCATTTT
.	.	TRBV9	TRBJ2-3	CASSVASSTDTQYF	TGTGCCAGCAGCGTAGCGTCGAGTACAGATACGCAGTATTTT
.	.	TRBV5-1	TRBJ1-2	CASSLGGASVSGYTF	TGCGCCAGCAGCTTGGGGGGAGCTTCCGTAAGTGGCTACACCTTC
few	.	TRBV28	TRBJ2-4	CAGGPQRGKNIQYF	TGTGCCGGTGGGCCCCAAAGAGGCAAAAACATTCAGTACTTC
.	.	TRBV5-1	TRBJ2-5	CASSSTDSQETQYF	TGCGCCAGCAGCTCGACCGACTCTCAAGAGACCCAGTACTTC
.	.	TRBV19	TRBJ1-1	CASSGSWRRNTEAFF	TGTGCCAGTAGCGGATCTTGGAGGAGGAACACTGAAGCTTTCTTT
.	.	TRBV25-1	TRBJ2-4	CASSARGLAKNIQYF	TGTGCCAGCAGTGCCCGGGGTCTAGCCAAAAACATTCAGTACTTC
.	.	TRBV2	TRBJ1-2	CASSLTNLQGYGYTF	TGTGCCAGCAGCCTTACAAATCTTCAAGGCTATGGCTACACCTTC
.	.	TRBV28	TRBJ2-7	CASMGHQNSYEQYF	TGTGCCAGCATGGGACACCAGAACTCCTACGAGCAGTACTTC